This TCR beta chain originates from a study of radiation and T cells in renal cell carcinoma. TCRdb's copy holds only in-frame clones and misses some; the assay was immunoSEQ multiplex PCR. This sample has around 170,000 clones, with around 89% found just once. Study-wide findings and caveats: In blood, top tumor clones expanded by 2 weeks, shrinking by 4.

This clone was detected only a few times. The antigen is undetermined. This CDR3 has 15 residues. V shed 2 bases and J 4 bases; nucleotides not matched to a gene: 3. In germline, CDR1 is SGHNT, CDR2 YYREEE (reference sequence). Time point here: blood 4 weeks post-SBRT, at nephrectomy. The treatment was: 15 Gy SBRT to primary tumor, nephrectomy 4 weeks later. Nephrectomy followed 15 Gy stereotactic body radiation by 4 weeks. Serial blood draws occurred at baseline and 2 and 4 weeks post-SBRT. Clear cell pathology was present in this patient's renal cell carcinoma. Specimen: blood, collected from a patient whose treatment included radiotherapy and nephrectomy. The chain combines TRBV5-4 with TRBJ2-1; 10 nucleotides agree with TRBD2. This sequence was found in a woman aged 50 to 60 with renal cell carcinoma. CDR3 residues: CASSFSGGLYNEQFF. CDR3 sequence (DNA): TGTGCCAGCAGCTTTAGCGGGGGGCTTTACAATGAGCAGTTCTTC.